The entry below gives a single T cell receptor beta chain sequence along with its context. The target antigen is unknown. Produced via immunoSEQ multiplex PCR; TCRdb's table is partial and in-frame only. The profile shows 26,000 or so clones, 55% to 75% of them singletons. These data originate in a study of vaccination effects on CD4 cells after COVID-19. The overall study: Each person got two doses of an mRNA SARS-CoV-2 vaccine, BNT162b2 or mRNA-1273. Study-wide findings and caveats: Nearly all vaccine-induced clones in healthy recipients recognized only SARS-CoV-2. Few convalescent patients were included, and no early post-infection timepoints were sampled.

Germline CDR1 and CDR2: KGHSH and LQKENI. This CDR3 is 15 amino acids long. The J segment lost 0 bases and the V segment lost 3 bases, leaving 4 bases of the junction unmatched. With the ViraFEST assay, the study expanded antigen-specific CD4+ T cells using viral peptide pools, then sequenced them. Following an approximately ten-day culture, CD4+ T cells were purified. All vaccine recipients tested negative for nucleocapsid antibodies and had never contracted SARS-CoV-2 infection. Over 1.5 million PBMC per well were cultured with 8.5 to 10 IU/ml IL-2 and approximately 9.1 ug/ml peptides. Sample: CD4+ T cells from PBMCs cultured with SARS-CoV-2 spike peptides, taken before COVID-19 vaccination. The chain links TRBV18 to TRBJ1-1; 7 bases map to TRBD1. The clonotype comes from a human donor who received a COVID-19 vaccine. CDR3 DNA sequence: TGTGCCAGCTCACCTCGGACAGGACTGAACACTGAAGCTTTCTTT. This encodes CASSPRTGLNTEAFF.